The text below deals with one T cell receptor (beta chain). The source of the sample is a study of blood T cell repertoires in COVID-19. Sequenced by immunoSEQ multiplex PCR; TCRdb stores in-frame clones only, minus some. The sample has some 200,000 clones, about 86% seen once. The sample consisted of PBMCs or T cells enriched from blood (not recorded which). The sequence derives from a woman aged 40 to 50 with acute COVID-19.

Written as DNA, the CDR3 is TGTGCCAGCAGACCCCGGGGACATCAAGATGAAAAACTGTTTTTT. As protein: CASRPRGHQDEKLFF. J is TRBJ1-4 and V is TRBV28, with a possible D match to TRBD1 (6 bases). V dropped 6 bases and J dropped 6 bases, with 17 bases sitting between them. CDR3 length: 15 amino acids. Per the germline V gene, CDR1 is MDHEN and CDR2 is SYDVKM.